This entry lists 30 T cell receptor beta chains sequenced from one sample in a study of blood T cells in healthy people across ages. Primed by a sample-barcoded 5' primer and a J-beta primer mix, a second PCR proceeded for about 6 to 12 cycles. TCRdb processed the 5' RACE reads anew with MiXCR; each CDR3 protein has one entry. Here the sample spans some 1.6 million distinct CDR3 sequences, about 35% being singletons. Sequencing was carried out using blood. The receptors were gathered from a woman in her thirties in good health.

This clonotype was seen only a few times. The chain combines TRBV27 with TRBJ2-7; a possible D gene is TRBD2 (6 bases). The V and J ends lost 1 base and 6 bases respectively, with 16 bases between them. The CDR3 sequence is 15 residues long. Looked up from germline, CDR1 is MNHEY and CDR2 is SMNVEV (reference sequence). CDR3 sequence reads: CASSLLGGTAGEQYF. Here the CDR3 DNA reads TGTGCCAGCAGTTTATTGGGGGGAACGGCCGGCGAGCAGTACTTC.

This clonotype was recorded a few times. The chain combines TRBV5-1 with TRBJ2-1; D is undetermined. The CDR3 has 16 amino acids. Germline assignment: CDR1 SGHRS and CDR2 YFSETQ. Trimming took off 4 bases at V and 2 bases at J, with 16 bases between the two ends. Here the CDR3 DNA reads TGCGCCAGCAGCCTATCCCCTGTCGGTACCTACAATGAGCAGTTCTTC. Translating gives CASSLSPVGTYNEQFF.

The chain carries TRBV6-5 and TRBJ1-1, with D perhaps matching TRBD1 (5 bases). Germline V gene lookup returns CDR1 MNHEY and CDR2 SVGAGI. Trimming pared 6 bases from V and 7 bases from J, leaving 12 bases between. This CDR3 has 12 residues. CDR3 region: CASRRTTGEAFF. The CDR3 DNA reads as TGTGCCAGCAGACGGACAACAGGTGAAGCTTTCTTT.

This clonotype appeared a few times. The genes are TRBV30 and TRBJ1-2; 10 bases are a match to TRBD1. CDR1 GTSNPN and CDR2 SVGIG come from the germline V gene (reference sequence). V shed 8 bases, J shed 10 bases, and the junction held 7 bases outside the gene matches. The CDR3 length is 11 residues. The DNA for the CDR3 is TGTGCCCAAAGGACAGGGGGATTCTACACCTTC. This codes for CAQRTGGFYTF.

CDR3 loop: CASSSNTINYGYTF. CDR3 nucleotides: TGTGCCAGCAGCTCCAATACGATTAACTATGGCTACACCTTC. This sequence joins TRBV11-2 and TRBJ1-2; no reliable D call. The CDR3 consists of 14 residues. CDR1 and CDR2 from the germline V gene are SGHAT and FQNNGV. With 4 bases removed from V and 1 base from J, the gap between germline ends came to 10 bases. Variable domain in full (rest from reference TRBV11-2 and TRBJ1-2): EAGVAQSPRYKIIEKRQSVAFWCNPISGHATLYWYQQILGQGPKLLIQFQNNGVVDDSQLPKDRFSAERLKGVDSTLKIQPAKLEDSAVYLCASSSNTINYGYTFGSGTRLTVV.

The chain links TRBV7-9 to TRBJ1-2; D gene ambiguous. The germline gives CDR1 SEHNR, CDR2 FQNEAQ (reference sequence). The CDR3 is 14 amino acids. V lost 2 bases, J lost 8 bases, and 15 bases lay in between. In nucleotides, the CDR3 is TGTGCCAGCAGCTTATCTTTTCAGAACGGCGGCTACACCTTC. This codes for CASSLSFQNGGYTF.

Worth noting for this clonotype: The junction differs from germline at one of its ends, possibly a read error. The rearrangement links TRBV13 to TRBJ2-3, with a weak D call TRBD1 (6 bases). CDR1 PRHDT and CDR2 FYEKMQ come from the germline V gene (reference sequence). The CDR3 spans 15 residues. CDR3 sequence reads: CAGSLGGRVTDTQYF. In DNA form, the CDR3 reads TGTGCCGGCAGCTTAGGGGGACGGGTCACAGATACGCAGTATTTT.

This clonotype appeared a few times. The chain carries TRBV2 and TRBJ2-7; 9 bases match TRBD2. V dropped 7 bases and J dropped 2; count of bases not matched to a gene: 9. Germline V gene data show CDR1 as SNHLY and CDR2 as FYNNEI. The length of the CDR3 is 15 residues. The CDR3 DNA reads TGTGCCAGCACCCAGCTGACTAGCGGTACCTACGAGCAGTACTTC. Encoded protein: CASTQLTSGTYEQYF.

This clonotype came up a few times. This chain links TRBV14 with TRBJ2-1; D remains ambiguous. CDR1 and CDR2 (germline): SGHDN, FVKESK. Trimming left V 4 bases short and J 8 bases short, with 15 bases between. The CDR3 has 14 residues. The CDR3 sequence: CASSLKDEIHEQFF. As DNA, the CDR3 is TGTGCCAGCAGCCTTAAAGACGAGATCCATGAGCAGTTCTTC.

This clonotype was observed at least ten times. The chain's CDR3 is CASSLVPGTYEQYF. In DNA form, the CDR3 reads TGCGCCAGCAGCTTGGTTCCAGGGACCTACGAGCAGTACTTC. The gene calls are TRBV5-1 and TRBJ2-7, with D tentatively TRBD1 (5 bases). CDR3 length equals 14 residues. In germline, CDR1 is SGHRS, CDR2 YFSETQ. Trimming removed 0 bases from V and 2 bases from J, with 9 bases in between.

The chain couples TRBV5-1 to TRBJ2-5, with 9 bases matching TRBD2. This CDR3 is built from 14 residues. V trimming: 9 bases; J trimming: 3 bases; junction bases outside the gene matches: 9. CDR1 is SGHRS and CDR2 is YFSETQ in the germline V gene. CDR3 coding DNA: TGCGCCACCGCTGCGGGAGGGGTCAAAGAGACCCAGTACTTC. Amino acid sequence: CATAAGGVKETQYF.

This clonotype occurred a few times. DNA of the CDR3: TGTGCCAGCAGCCCTAACCCTAAGCAGTTCTTC. Residues: CASSPNPKQFF. The genes are TRBV6-2 or TRBV6-3 and TRBJ2-1; D is uncertain. Trimming removed 6 bases from V and 11 bases from J, with 11 bases in between. CDR1 and CDR2 from the germline V gene are MNHEY and SVGEGT. This CDR3 spans 11 amino acids.

The CDR3 region has the DNA TGTGCCAGCAGCTCAAACCCGGGACTAGCGGGGGCTGATACGCAGTATTTT. This gives the protein CASSSNPGLAGADTQYF. This sequence joins TRBV11-2 and TRBJ2-3, with 14 positions matching TRBD2. V shed 4 bases, J shed 6 bases, and the junction held 9 bases outside the gene matches. Germline-derived CDR1 and CDR2 are SGHAT and FQNNGV. The CDR3 sequence is 17 residues long.

CDR3 residues: CAWSGGESSYEQYF. The DNA of the CDR3 is TGTGCCTGGTCAGGGGGCGAGAGCTCCTACGAGCAGTACTTC. The chain recombines TRBV30 with TRBJ2-7, with TRBD1 matching over 8 bases. CDR3 size: 14 residues. V lost 5 bases, J lost 0 bases, and 6 bases stayed unmatched. Germline assignment: CDR1 GTSNPN and CDR2 SVGIG (reference sequence).

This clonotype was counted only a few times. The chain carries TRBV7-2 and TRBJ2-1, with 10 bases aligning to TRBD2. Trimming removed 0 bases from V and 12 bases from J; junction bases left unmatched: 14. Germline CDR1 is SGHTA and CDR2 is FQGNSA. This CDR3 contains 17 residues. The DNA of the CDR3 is TGTGCCAGCAGCTTAGCGCTCTCAGCGGGGGGGCAAGGTGTGCAGTTCTTC. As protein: CASSLALSAGGQGVQFF.

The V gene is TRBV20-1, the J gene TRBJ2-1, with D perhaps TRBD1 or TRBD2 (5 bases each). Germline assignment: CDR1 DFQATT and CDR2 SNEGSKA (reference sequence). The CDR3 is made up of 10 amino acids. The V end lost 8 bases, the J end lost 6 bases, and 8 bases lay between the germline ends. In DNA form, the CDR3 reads TGCAGTCTGAGGGGCAATGAGCAGTTCTTC. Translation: CSLRGNEQFF.

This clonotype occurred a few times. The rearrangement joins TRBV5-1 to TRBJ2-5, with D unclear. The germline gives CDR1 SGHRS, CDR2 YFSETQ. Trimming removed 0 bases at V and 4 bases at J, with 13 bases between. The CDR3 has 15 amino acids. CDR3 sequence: CASSLGAGDPETQYF. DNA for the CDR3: TGCGCCAGCAGCTTGGGGGCAGGAGACCCAGAGACCCAGTACTTC. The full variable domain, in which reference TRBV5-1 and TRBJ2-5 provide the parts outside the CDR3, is KAGVTQTPRYLIKTRGQQVTLSCSPISGHRSVSWYQQTPGQGLQFLFEYFSETQRNKGNFPGRFSGRQFSNSRSEMNVSTLELGDSALYLCASSLGAGDPETQYFGPGTRLLVL.

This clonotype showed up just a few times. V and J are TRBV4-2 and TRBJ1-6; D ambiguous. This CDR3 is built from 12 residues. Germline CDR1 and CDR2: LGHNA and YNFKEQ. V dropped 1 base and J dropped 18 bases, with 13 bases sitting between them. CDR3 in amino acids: CASSQVGKISHF. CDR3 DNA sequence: TGTGCCAGCAGCCAAGTAGGGAAAATATCCCACTTT.

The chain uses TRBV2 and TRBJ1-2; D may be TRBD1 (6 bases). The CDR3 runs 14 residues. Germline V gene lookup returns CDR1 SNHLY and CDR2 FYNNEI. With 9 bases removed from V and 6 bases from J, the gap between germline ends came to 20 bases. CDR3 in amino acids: CARFGGPRDHGYTF. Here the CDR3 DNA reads TGTGCCAGATTTGGGGGCCCTCGAGATCATGGCTACACCTTC. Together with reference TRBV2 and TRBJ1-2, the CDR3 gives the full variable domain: EPEVTQTPSHQVTQMGQEVILRCVPISNHLYFYWYRQILGQKVEFLVSFYNNEISEKSEIFDDQFSVERPDGSNFTLKIRSTKLEDSAMYFCARFGGPRDHGYTFGSGTRLTVV.

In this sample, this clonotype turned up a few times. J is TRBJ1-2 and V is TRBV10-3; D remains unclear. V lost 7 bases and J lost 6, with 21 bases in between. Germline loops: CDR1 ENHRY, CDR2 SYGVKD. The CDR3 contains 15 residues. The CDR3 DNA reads TGTGCCATCAACCAGGACGGCCCCATCCTCCATGGCTACACCTTC. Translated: CAINQDGPILHGYTF.

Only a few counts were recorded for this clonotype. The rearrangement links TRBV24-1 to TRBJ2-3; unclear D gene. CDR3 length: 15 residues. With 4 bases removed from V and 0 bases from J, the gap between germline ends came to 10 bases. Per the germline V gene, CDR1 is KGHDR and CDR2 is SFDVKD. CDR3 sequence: CATSEGPRSTDTQYF. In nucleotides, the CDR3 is TGTGCCACCAGTGAAGGCCCCCGGAGCACAGATACGCAGTATTTT.

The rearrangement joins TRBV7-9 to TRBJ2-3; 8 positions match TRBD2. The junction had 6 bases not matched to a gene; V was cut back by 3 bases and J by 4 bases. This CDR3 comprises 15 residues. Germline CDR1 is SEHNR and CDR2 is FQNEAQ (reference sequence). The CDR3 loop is CASSFAGGVADTQYF. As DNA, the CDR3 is TGTGCCAGCAGCTTTGCGGGAGGAGTAGCAGATACGCAGTATTTT.

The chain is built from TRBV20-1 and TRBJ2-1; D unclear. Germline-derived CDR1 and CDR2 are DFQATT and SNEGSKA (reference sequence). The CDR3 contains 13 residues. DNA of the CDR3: TGCACCCCTCTCGGCCTCGGATACAATGAGCAGTTCTTC. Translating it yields CTPLGLGYNEQFF.

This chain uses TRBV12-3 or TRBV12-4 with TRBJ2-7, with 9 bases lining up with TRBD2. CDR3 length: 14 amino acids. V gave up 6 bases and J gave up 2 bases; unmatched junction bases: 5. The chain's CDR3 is CASRHSGGTYEQYF. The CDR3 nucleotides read TGTGCCAGCAGACATAGCGGGGGTACCTACGAGCAGTACTTC.

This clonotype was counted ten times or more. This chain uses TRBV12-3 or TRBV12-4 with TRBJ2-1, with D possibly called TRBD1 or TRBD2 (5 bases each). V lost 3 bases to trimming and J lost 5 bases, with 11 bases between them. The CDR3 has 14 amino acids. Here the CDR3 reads CASSFWDQNNEQFF. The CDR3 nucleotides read TGTGCCAGCAGTTTTTGGGACCAAAACAATGAGCAGTTCTTC.

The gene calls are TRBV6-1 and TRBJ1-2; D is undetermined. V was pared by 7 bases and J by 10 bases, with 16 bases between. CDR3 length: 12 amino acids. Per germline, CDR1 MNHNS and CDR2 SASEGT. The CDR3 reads CASTRRTDTYTF. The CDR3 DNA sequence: TGTGCCAGCACCAGAAGAACCGATACCTACACCTTC.

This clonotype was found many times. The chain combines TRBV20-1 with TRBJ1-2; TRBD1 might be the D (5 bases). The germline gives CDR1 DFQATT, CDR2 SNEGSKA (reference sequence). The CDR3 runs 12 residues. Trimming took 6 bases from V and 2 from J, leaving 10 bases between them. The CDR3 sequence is CSAPPGNYGYTF. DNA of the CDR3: TGCAGTGCCCCACCAGGGAACTATGGCTACACCTTC.

Here the CDR3 DNA reads TGTGCCAGCAGCTCGATGCCGGGACCGGCCACCTTC. It is translated as CASSSMPGPATF. This chain joins TRBV7-8 and TRBJ1-2; D might be TRBD1 (5 bases). CDR1 and CDR2 from the germline V gene are SGHVS and FQNEAQ. The CDR3 is 12 amino acids. V shed 4 bases and J shed 13 bases, with 16 bases lying between them.

CDR3 in DNA: TGCAGCGTTGACGGACCTGGACGTACAGATACGCAGTATTTT. This translates into CSVDGPGRTDTQYF. The chain uses TRBV29-1 and TRBJ2-3; D is ambiguous. Germline V gene data show CDR1 as SQVTM and CDR2 as ANQGSEA. The CDR3 covers 14 residues. V was trimmed by 3 bases and J by 3 bases, leaving 13 bases between them.

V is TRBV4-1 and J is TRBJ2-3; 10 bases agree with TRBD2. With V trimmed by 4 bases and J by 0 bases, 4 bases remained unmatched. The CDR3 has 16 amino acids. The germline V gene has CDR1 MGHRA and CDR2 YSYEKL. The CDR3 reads CASSPGTSVSTDTQYF. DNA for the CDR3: TGCGCCAGCAGCCCTGGGACTAGCGTAAGCACAGATACGCAGTATTTT.